The sequence of this T cell receptor beta chain was determined in a study of T-cell reconstitution after alpha-beta-depleted transplantation in children. The authors prepared the TCRbeta library with unique molecular identifiers. Each CDR3 protein gets one entry after TCRdb re-called the PCR reads with MiXCR. The sample has some 600,000 distinct CDR3 sequences, 13% seen once. The CDR3 has 16 residues. V dropped 3 bases and J dropped 1 base, with 18 bases sitting between them. Looked up from germline, CDR1 is SQVTM and CDR2 is ANQGSEA. The specimen comprised PBMCs, mostly from graft donor cells, sampled 360 days after TCRalphabeta/CD19-depleted stem cell transplant. The chain links TRBV29-1 to TRBJ2-5, with D perhaps matching TRBD1 or TRBD2 (5 bases each). This receptor was obtained from a male patient younger than 18 who had a stem cell transplant for acute myeloid leukemia, so the T cells may come from the graft donor. The CDR3 DNA is TGCAGCGTTGAGCCTCTACGGGACCTTCTCCAAGAGACCCAGTACTTC. Translated, it gives CSVEPLRDLLQETQYF.